This TCR beta chain was recorded in a study of human thymus T cells. Findings of the study overall: Biased V and J segment usage appeared in thymus and peripheral blood.

Healthy Finnish infants having corrective surgery for congenital heart defects served as donors. Germline V CDR1 and CDR2: MNHEY, SMNVEV (reference sequence). The ends were cut back, 7 bases at V and 5 bases at J, with 20 bases in the middle. The CDR3 has 15 residues. For this clone: Its specificity is not known.

Clones were sequenced by immunoSEQ multiplex PCR, and TCRdb holds only the in-frame ones, with some missing. The repertoire holds roughly 60,000 clones, with about 94% as singletons. The chain is built from TRBV27 and TRBJ1-1, with a tentative D call TRBD1 (5 bases). The sequenced material came from blood. The receptor was isolated from a boy in the first two years of life with a congenital heart defect but otherwise immunologically healthy. The CDR3: CASNPGFGGWTEAFF. The CDR3 DNA reads TGTGCCAGCAACCCAGGGTTCGGGGGTTGGACTGAAGCTTTCTTT.